What follows describes a single TCR beta chain. Its antigen is still unknown. The study ran its PCR with 60 Vbeta and 13 Jbeta primers. Libraries were prepared by immunoSEQ multiplex PCR; TCRdb keeps only in-frame clonotypes and omits some of them. The sample has about 190,000 clones, roughly 80% seen once. Donors showed nominal health when sampled, although they likely had unrecorded immune exposures. This CDR3 has 18 amino acids. The germline CDR1 and CDR2 sequences are SGHVS and FQNEAQ. V was clipped by 4 bases and J by 6 bases; unmatched bases: 16. The sample originates from a study of cytomegalovirus exposure and HLA in healthy donors. Turning to the study itself: Out of 150 million to 200 million T cells, an earlier analysis found over 90 million unique TCR beta sequences in total.

Regarding the study as a whole: A later analysis found TCR association rates differed by HLA locus, highest for DRB1 and lowest for HLA-C. Cytomegalovirus association was listed for under 200 TCR beta chains.

The TCR originated in a woman younger than 45 in good health and CMV-seropositive. The specimen was PBMCs. The V and J genes are TRBV7-8 and TRBJ2-2; the match to TRBD2 covers 8 bases. The CDR3 here is CASSSRGAGAEVPGELFF. CDR3 in DNA: TGTGCCAGCAGCTCCCGGGGAGCGGGGGCCGAGGTCCCCGGGGAGCTGTTTTTT.